This TCR beta chain was found in a study of identical twins. Points from the study as a whole: Twins showed weaker excess sharing in their beta out-of-frame sequences. Abundant beta clonotypes from cord blood bore fewer insertions; memory repertoires lacked this pattern.

Everyone who donated was a healthy Caucasian. CDR1 is MDHEN, CDR2 SYDVKM, per germline. This CDR3 has 16 residues. The J segment lost 0 bases and the V segment lost 6 bases, leaving 5 bases of the junction unmatched. A universal primer site was incorporated via template switching, and the cDNA contained unique molecular identifiers. From the 5' RACE reads, TCRdb called clonotypes with MiXCR, one entry per CDR3 protein. Here the sample spans 1.5 million to 2 million distinct CDR3 sequences, less than 35% being singletons. This clonotype was recorded a few times. Its antigen is currently unknown. Input material: cord blood. This clonotype was sampled from a newborn girl in good health. J is TRBJ2-2 and V is TRBV28, with 9 nucleotides matching TRBD1. The CDR3 nucleotides are TGTGCCAGCAGAAACAGGGGGCTTACGAACACCGGGGAGCTGTTTTTT. Its translation: CASRNRGLTNTGELFF.